A selection of T cell receptor beta chains follows, all from one sample in a study of cytomegalovirus exposure and HLA in healthy donors. Clones were sequenced by immunoSEQ multiplex PCR, and TCRdb holds only the in-frame ones, with some missing. The sample includes 140,000 or so clones, roughly 74% of them seen just once. The sequencing input was PBMCs. The receptors shown here come from a woman under 30 in good health and CMV-seropositive. The CDR3 runs from the conserved cysteine through the conserved F or W. D genes are given only for firm matches. Only some rows state a clone size, as once, few, many or a class for expanded clones.

clone_size,v_call,j_call,d_call,cdr3_nt,cdr3_aa
NA,TRBV5-1,TRBJ1-3,TRBD1,TGCGCCAGCAGCATGGGACAGTTCTCTGGAAACACCATATATTTT,CASSMGQFSGNTIYF
NA,TRBV11-2,TRBJ2-1,TRBD2,TGTGCCAGCAGCCCAGAACTAGCGGGGGGCAGGAATGAGCAGTTCTTC,CASSPELAGGRNEQFF
NA,TRBV5-4,TRBJ1-2,TRBD1,TGTGCCAGCAGCGTCTCGGGACAGCCCATTGCTAACTATGGCTACACCTTC,CASSVSGQPIANYGYTF
few,TRBV7-8,TRBJ1-1,NA,TGTGCCAGCAGCTTAGCGAGGTCTTTGGGCACTGAAGCTTTCTTT,CASSLARSLGTEAFF
few,TRBV10-1,TRBJ2-2,TRBD2,TGCGCCAGCAGTCCCGGACTAGCGGGAGGAACCGGGGAGCTGTTTTTT,CASSPGLAGGTGELFF
NA,TRBV19,TRBJ1-3,TRBD1,TGTGCCAGTAGTATTCTACGACAGGGGAATACTGGAAACACCATATATTTT,CASSILRQGNTGNTIYF
NA,TRBV7-9,TRBJ2-5,NA,TGTGCCAGCAGCTTAGCTCCCAGACAAGAGACCCAGTACTTC,CASSLAPRQETQYF
NA,TRBV2,TRBJ2-2,NA,TGTGCCAGCATCCCGACGGGTACTTACACCGGGGAGCTGTTTTTT,CASIPTGTYTGELFF
NA,TRBV5-4,TRBJ2-5,TRBD1,TGTGCCAGCAGCTTGCGATCCGGGACAGGGAAAGAGACCCAGTACTTC,CASSLRSGTGKETQYF
once,TRBV9,TRBJ2-1,TRBD2,TGTGCCAGCAGCGTAGGCGGGGGGAAGTTGGATGAGCAGTTCTTC,CASSVGGGKLDEQFF
NA,TRBV7-6,TRBJ1-3,TRBD1,TGTGCCAGCAGCCCCCGCGGACAGGGGGCTTCTGGAAACACCATATATTTT,CASSPRGQGASGNTIYF
NA,TRBV19,TRBJ1-1,NA,TGTGCCAGTGGACTAATGAGCGTGAACACTGAAGCTTTCTTT,CASGLMSVNTEAFF
NA,TRBV4-1,TRBJ2-7,NA,TGCGCCAGCAGCCAAGGCCAGGACAGCATCTCCTACGAGCAGTACTTC,CASSQGQDSISYEQYF
NA,TRBV2,TRBJ2-7,TRBD1,TGTGCCAGCAGTGTGGACAGGGCCTACGAGCAGTACTTC,CASSVDRAYEQYF
NA,TRBV6-1,TRBJ1-5,TRBD1,TGTGCCAGCAGTATACGGACAGGGGCCAATCAGCCCCAGCATTTT,CASSIRTGANQPQHF
NA,TRBV7-2,TRBJ1-2,NA,TGTGCCAGCAGCTTATTCCCATATGGCTACACCTTC,CASSLFPYGYTF
NA,TRBV5-1,TRBJ2-7,TRBD1,TGCGCCAGCAGCTTGGCGCAGGGGGCTAGCGCCTACGAGCAGTACTTC,CASSLAQGASAYEQYF
once,TRBV25-1,TRBJ2-7,NA,TGTGCCAGCAGTGAATTGGGGGGTTTCGGCTCCTACGAGCAGTACTTC,CASSELGGFGSYEQYF
NA,TRBV7-7,TRBJ2-5,TRBD2,TGTGCCAGCAGCTGGACTAGAGGGGAGACCCAGTACTTC,CASSWTRGETQYF
NA,TRBV5-1,TRBJ1-2,TRBD1,TGCGCCAGCAGCATACCGGGACAGGAGCCCTATGGCTACACCTTC,CASSIPGQEPYGYTF
NA,TRBV5-5,TRBJ1-3,NA,TGTGCCAGCAGCCGAGGTAACTCTGGAAACACCATATATTTT,CASSRGNSGNTIYF
NA,TRBV9,TRBJ1-3,NA,TGTGCCAGCAGCGTAGAGAACAGTGCCATATATTTT,CASSVENSAIYF